Presented here are 25 T cell receptor beta chains from one specimen sequenced in a study of response to subunit inactivated influenza vaccine. A single record per CDR3 protein comes from TCRdb applying MiXCR to the RT-PCR reads. The sample has 550,000 to 600,000 distinct CDR3 sequences, around 11% seen once. Here the sequenced sample was PBMCs from blood, taken on the day of vaccination. The receptors here all came from a man in his forties or fifties who received an inactivated influenza vaccine.

This sequence joins TRBV7-9 and TRBJ2-7, with 7 nucleotides matching TRBD2. J lost 5 bases, V lost 4 bases, and 5 bases had no gene match. The CDR3 loop spans 13 amino acids. Looked up from germline, CDR1 is SEHNR and CDR2 is FQNEAQ (reference sequence). The CDR3 nucleotides are TGTGCCAGCAGCTCACGGGAGGAGAACGAGCAGTACTTC. Translating gives CASSSREENEQYF.

This rearrangement joins TRBV30 to TRBJ2-7; D is unclear. This CDR3 spans 12 amino acids. V lost 0 bases and J lost 4, with 7 bases in between. CDR1 GTSNPN and CDR2 SVGIG come from the germline V gene (reference sequence). The CDR3 sequence: CAWSVLRYEQYF. CDR3 nucleotides: TGTGCCTGGAGTGTACTTCGGTACGAGCAGTACTTC. The entire variable domain, with the rest obtained from reference TRBV30 and TRBJ2-7, is as follows: SQTIHQWPATLVQPVGSPLSLECTVEGTSNPNLYWYRQAAGRGLQLLFYSVGIGQISSEVPQNLSASRPQDRQFILSSKKLLLSDSGFYLCAWSVLRYEQYFGPGTRLTVT.

This clonotype was found a few times. The chain joins TRBV20-1 to TRBJ1-1; the D is unclear. Per the germline V gene, CDR1 is DFQATT and CDR2 is SNEGSKA (reference sequence). V lost 4 bases to trimming and J lost 1 base, with 19 bases between them. This CDR3 spans 16 amino acids. The CDR3 protein is CSATYIGRKRNTEAFF. The CDR3, as DNA: TGCAGTGCTACATACATAGGACGTAAGAGGAACACTGAAGCTTTCTTT.

This clonotype was counted ten times or more. The genes are TRBV27 and TRBJ1-2, with a possible D match to TRBD1 (5 bases). Germline V gives CDR1 MNHEY, CDR2 SMNVEV (reference sequence). The V end was cut by 6 bases, the J end by 3 bases, with 14 bases between. The CDR3 runs to 14 residues. CDR3 residues: CASREAGIYYGYTF. In DNA, the CDR3 is TGTGCCAGCAGAGAAGCAGGGATTTACTATGGCTACACCTTC.

In its sample, this clonotype was seen a few times. The chain uses TRBV15 and TRBJ2-7; D gene unclear. Trimming removed 0 bases at V and 3 bases at J, with 6 bases between. The CDR3 is 13 amino acids. CDR1 LNHNV and CDR2 YYDKDF come from the germline V gene (reference sequence). The chain's CDR3 is CATSREWDYEQYF. CDR3 DNA sequence: TGTGCCACCAGCAGAGAATGGGACTACGAGCAGTACTTC.

This clonotype was counted a few times. The gene calls are TRBV20-1 and TRBJ2-7, with TRBD2 matching over 11 bases. V lost 3 bases and J lost 4; bases outside the gene matches: 8. CDR3 size: 15 residues. CDR1 DFQATT and CDR2 SNEGSKA come from the germline V gene (reference sequence). CDR3 DNA: TGCAGTGCTAGTTGGGGTAGCGGGAGGGCATACGAGCAGTACTTC. This gives the protein CSASWGSGRAYEQYF.

The rearrangement links TRBV20-1 to TRBJ1-5, with 9 bases identical to TRBD1. Germline V gene sequence: CDR1 DFQATT, CDR2 SNEGSKA (reference sequence). J gave up 5 bases and V 5 bases, and 1 base lay outside the gene matches. CDR3 length equals 12 residues. The CDR3 sequence is CSARQGDQPQHF. The CDR3 region has the DNA TGCAGTGCTCGACAGGGGGATCAGCCCCAGCATTTT.

This clonotype was counted only a few times. The chain combines TRBV7-9 with TRBJ2-4, with 10 nucleotides matching TRBD1. V trimming: 4 bases; J trimming: 3 bases; junction bases outside the gene matches: 6. This CDR3 has 16 residues. The germline V gene encodes CDR1 SEHNR and CDR2 FQNEAQ (reference sequence). DNA of the CDR3: TGTGCCAGCAGCTGGGGGGACAGGGGAGGCAAAAACATTCAGTACTTC. Amino acid sequence: CASSWGDRGGKNIQYF.

The chain has TRBV20-1 and TRBJ2-2, with 10 bases that match TRBD1. The CDR3 runs to 15 residues. Trimming removed 1 base from V and 4 bases from J; junction bases left unmatched: 3. Germline lookup yields CDR1 DFQATT and CDR2 SNEGSKA (reference sequence). The CDR3 region is CSARGGTGVTGELFF. The CDR3 DNA is TGCAGTGCTAGAGGTGGGACAGGGGTCACCGGGGAGCTGTTTTTT.

This clonotype occurred a few times. This chain uses TRBV24-1 with TRBJ2-1, with TRBD1 matching over 12 bases. CDR3 length equals 17 residues. J lost 2 bases, V lost 4 bases, and 5 bases had no gene match. The V gene's germline CDR1 is KGHDR and CDR2 SFDVKD. The CDR3 DNA sequence: TGTGCCACCAGTGACTGGGGACAGGGGGCTACCTACAATGAGCAGTTCTTC. This sequence encodes CATSDWGQGATYNEQFF.

The genes are TRBV12-3 or TRBV12-4 and TRBJ2-7, with TRBD1 as a possible D gene (5 bases). The CDR3 extends over 12 amino acids. V was cut by 4 bases and J by 2 bases, with 6 bases left in between. CDR3 amino acids: CASSWTPYEQYF. As DNA, the CDR3 is TGTGCCAGCAGTTGGACACCCTACGAGCAGTACTTC.

V gene TRBV6-1 combines with J gene TRBJ2-2; D unresolved. The V end lost 6 bases, the J end lost 2 bases, and 10 bases lay between the germline ends. Germline lookup yields CDR1 MNHNS and CDR2 SASEGT. The CDR3 has 14 amino acids. The CDR3 bases are TGTGCCAGCAGCCCCGGGTCTAACACCGGGGAGCTGTTTTTT. This translates into CASSPGSNTGELFF.

This clonotype was observed a few times. CDR3 loop: CASSLQSGRSTDTQYF. The CDR3 DNA sequence: TGTGCCAGCAGCTTACAGAGCGGGAGAAGCACAGATACGCAGTATTTT. The rearrangement uses TRBV7-2 and TRBJ2-3; 8 bases fit TRBD2. V trimming: 2 bases; J trimming: 0 bases; junction bases outside the gene matches: 4. CDR3 length: 16 residues. In germline, CDR1 is SGHTA, CDR2 FQGNSA.

This clonotype was seen many times. The rearrangement joins TRBV6-5 to TRBJ2-1, with unresolved D. The CDR3 spans 13 residues. Between the trimmed V and J ends, which lost 2 bases and 4 bases, there was a span of 6 bases. Looked up from germline, CDR1 is MNHEY and CDR2 is SVGAGI. The CDR3 nucleotides read TGTGCCAGCAGTTACGGCCCATACAATGAGCAGTTCTTC. Translating it yields CASSYGPYNEQFF.

V usage is TRBV12-3 or TRBV12-4 and J usage is TRBJ2-7; the match to TRBD2 covers 15 bases. Unmatched junction bases numbered 2, after V lost 5 bases and J lost 6 bases. This CDR3 comprises 14 residues. CDR3 nucleotide sequence: TGTGCCAGCAGTGGGACTAGCGGGGGGAGCGAGCAGTACTTC. As protein: CASSGTSGGSEQYF.

Ten or more counts support this clonotype. The chain is built from TRBV7-9 and TRBJ2-3, with 9 nucleotides matching TRBD2. Germline V gene sequence: CDR1 SEHNR, CDR2 FQNEAQ (reference sequence). Trimming cost V 0 bases and J 6 bases; bases outside gene matches: 4. The CDR3 extends over 15 amino acids. Written as DNA, the CDR3 is TGTGCCAGCAGCTTAGCGGGCGGGGGGGCCGATACGCAGTATTTT. This encodes CASSLAGGGADTQYF.

This clonotype has a handful of counts. V usage is TRBV5-1 and J usage is TRBJ2-3; no firm D call. The V end was cut by 5 bases, the J end by 2 bases, with 12 bases between. Germline CDR1 is SGHRS and CDR2 is YFSETQ. The CDR3 is 14 amino acids. CDR3 sequence: CASREGVHTDTQYF. In DNA form, the CDR3 reads TGCGCCAGCAGAGAAGGCGTCCACACAGATACGCAGTATTTT.

This clonotype has only a few counts. This chain links TRBV6-5 with TRBJ2-5, with D hard to call. CDR1 and CDR2 from the germline V gene are MNHEY and SVGAGI. The V and J ends lost 4 bases and 5 bases respectively, with 14 bases between them. The CDR3 loop spans 14 amino acids. The CDR3 region has the DNA TGTGCCAGCAGTTCGCGGCAGGCCTGGGAGACCCAGTACTTC. Its protein is CASSSRQAWETQYF.

This clonotype was observed a few times. The chain combines TRBV28 with TRBJ1-2; D perhaps matches TRBD1 (6 bases). The CDR3 consists of 14 residues. Germline lookup yields CDR1 MDHEN and CDR2 SYDVKM. Trimming took 7 bases from V and 8 from J, leaving 20 bases between them. The CDR3 region has the DNA TGTGCCAGCATCAAAAGGACGACAGGCCGGGGCTACACCTTC. This gives the protein CASIKRTTGRGYTF.

This clonotype was seen a handful of times. The chain couples TRBV18 to TRBJ2-7, with 8 bases identical to TRBD1. J was trimmed by 2 bases and V by 1 base; bases with no gene match: 1. The CDR3 loop spans 14 amino acids. Per germline, CDR1 KGHSH and CDR2 LQKENI. CDR3 in amino acids: CASSPLDRAYEQYF. CDR3 bases: TGTGCCAGCTCACCACTGGACAGGGCCTACGAGCAGTACTTC.

With regard to this clonotype: A junction end diverges from the germline sequence, so it may reflect a read error. The rearrangement links TRBV12-3 or TRBV12-4 to TRBJ1-6; tentative D call: TRBD1 (6 bases). The CDR3 is 17 amino acids. The CDR3 coding sequence is TGTGTCAGCAGTCGCAGGGGCCCCGGTGGGATTAATTCACCCCTCCACTTT. It translates to CVSSRRGPGGINSPLHF.

The J gene is TRBJ2-3, the V gene TRBV7-9, with a weak D call TRBD2 (6 bases). The CDR3 length is 17 residues. The V end lost 5 bases, the J end lost 2 bases, and 20 bases lay between the germline ends. Germline V gives CDR1 SEHNR, CDR2 FQNEAQ (reference sequence). In nucleotides, the CDR3 is TGTGCCAGCAGCCCAGGTCTGGGCGGGGCACACACAGATACGCAGTATTTT. Translation: CASSPGLGGAHTDTQYF.

The chain carries TRBV20-1 and TRBJ2-3, with D unclear. CDR3 length: 13 residues. Germline-derived CDR1 and CDR2 are DFQATT and SNEGSKA (reference sequence). The V gene lost 5 bases and the J gene lost 2 bases, with 11 bases spanning the gap. The CDR3 here is CSARTSYTDTQYF. CDR3 coding DNA: TGCAGTGCTCGGACCTCCTACACAGATACGCAGTATTTT.

This chain uses TRBV10-3 with TRBJ2-5, with D perhaps matching TRBD2 (5 bases). This CDR3 is built from 15 residues. Trimming pared 1 base from V and 0 bases from J, leaving 9 bases between. The germline gives CDR1 ENHRY, CDR2 SYGVKD. CDR3 nucleotides: TGTGCCATCAGTGAGTTGCCGGACTACCAAGAGACCCAGTACTTC. Translated, it gives CAISELPDYQETQYF.

In this sample, this clonotype turned up many times. Relative to the germline gene, one junction end is altered; a read error may explain this. The V gene is TRBV5-1, the J gene TRBJ2-1; perhaps TRBD2 as D (7 bases). The CDR3 extends over 13 amino acids. Germline values: CDR1 SGHRS, CDR2 YFSETQ. The CDR3 loop is CASSLGGGSEQFF. CDR3 nucleotides: TGTGCCAGCAGCTTAGGGGGGGGCAGTGAGCAGTTCTTC. Full variable domain (outside the CDR3, taken from reference TRBV5-1 and TRBJ2-1): KAGVTQTPRYLIKTRGQQVTLSCSPISGHRSVSWYQQTPGQGLQFLFEYFSETQRNKGNFPGRFSGRQFSNSRSEMNVSTLELGDSALYLCASSLGGGSEQFFGPGTRLTVL.